This T cell receptor (beta chain) emerged from a study of cytomegalovirus exposure and HLA in healthy donors. This PCR relied on a set of 60 Vbeta primers and 13 Jbeta primers. Measured with immunoSEQ multiplex PCR; TCRdb has only the in-frame clones, and not every one. Of 200,000 to 250,000 clones in the sample, roughly 88% were seen once. The source of this sequence is a boy younger than 10 in good health and CMV-seronegative. What was sequenced was PBMCs.

The CDR3, as DNA: TGCGCCAGCAGCCAAGAGCCTCTAGCGGGAGACGACAGCTCCTACGAGCAGTACTTC. Amino acids: CASSQEPLAGDDSSYEQYF. The genes are TRBV4-1 and TRBJ2-7; 10 bases line up with TRBD2. Germline CDR1 MGHRA, CDR2 YSYEKL. This CDR3 comprises 19 residues. Unmatched junction bases numbered 11, after V lost 0 bases and J lost 0 bases.